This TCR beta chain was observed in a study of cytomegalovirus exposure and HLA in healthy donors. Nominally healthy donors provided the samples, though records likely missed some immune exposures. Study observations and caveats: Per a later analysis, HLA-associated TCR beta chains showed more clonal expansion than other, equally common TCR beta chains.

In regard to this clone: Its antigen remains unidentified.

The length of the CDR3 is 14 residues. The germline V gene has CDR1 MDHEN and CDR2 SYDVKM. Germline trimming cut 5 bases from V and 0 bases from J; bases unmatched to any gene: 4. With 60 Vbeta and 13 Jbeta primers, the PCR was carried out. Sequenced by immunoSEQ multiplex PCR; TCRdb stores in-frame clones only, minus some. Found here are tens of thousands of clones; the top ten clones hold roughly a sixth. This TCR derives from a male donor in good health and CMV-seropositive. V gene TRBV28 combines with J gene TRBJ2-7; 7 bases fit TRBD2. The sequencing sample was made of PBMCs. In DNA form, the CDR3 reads TGTGCCAGCAGTCCCAGCGGGAACTCCTACGAGCAGTACTTC. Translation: CASSPSGNSYEQYF.